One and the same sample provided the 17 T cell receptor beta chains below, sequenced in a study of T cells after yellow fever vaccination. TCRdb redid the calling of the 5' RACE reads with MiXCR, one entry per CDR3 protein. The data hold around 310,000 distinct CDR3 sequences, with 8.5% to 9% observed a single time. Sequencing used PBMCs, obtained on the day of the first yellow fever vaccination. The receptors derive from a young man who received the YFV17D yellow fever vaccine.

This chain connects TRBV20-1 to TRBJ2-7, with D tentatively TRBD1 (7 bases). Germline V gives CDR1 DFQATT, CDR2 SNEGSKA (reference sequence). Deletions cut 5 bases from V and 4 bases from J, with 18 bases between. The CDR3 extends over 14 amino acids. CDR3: CSAGGDRRDYEQYV. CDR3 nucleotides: TGCAGTGCTGGAGGGGACAGAAGAGATTACGAGCAGTACGTC.

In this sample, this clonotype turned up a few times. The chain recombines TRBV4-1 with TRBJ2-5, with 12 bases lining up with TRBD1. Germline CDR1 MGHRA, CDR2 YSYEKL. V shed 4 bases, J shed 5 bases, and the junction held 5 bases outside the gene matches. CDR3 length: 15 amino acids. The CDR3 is CASSRGTGGAETQYF. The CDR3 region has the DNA TGCGCCAGCAGCCGGGGGACAGGGGGCGCGGAGACCCAGTACTTC.

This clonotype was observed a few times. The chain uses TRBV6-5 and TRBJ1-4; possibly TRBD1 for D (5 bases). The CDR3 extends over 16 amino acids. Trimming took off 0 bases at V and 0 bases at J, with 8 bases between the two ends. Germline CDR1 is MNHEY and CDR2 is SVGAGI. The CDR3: CASSYSGGATNEKLFF. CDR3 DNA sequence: TGTGCCAGCAGTTACTCCGGGGGGGCAACTAATGAAAAACTGTTTTTT.

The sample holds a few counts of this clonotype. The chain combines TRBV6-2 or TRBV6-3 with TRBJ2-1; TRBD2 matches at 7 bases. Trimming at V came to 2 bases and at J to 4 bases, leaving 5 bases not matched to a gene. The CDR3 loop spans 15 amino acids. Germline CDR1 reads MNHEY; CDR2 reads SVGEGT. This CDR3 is CASSYSGAGYNEQFF. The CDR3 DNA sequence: TGTGCCAGCAGTTACAGCGGGGCGGGGTACAATGAGCAGTTCTTC.

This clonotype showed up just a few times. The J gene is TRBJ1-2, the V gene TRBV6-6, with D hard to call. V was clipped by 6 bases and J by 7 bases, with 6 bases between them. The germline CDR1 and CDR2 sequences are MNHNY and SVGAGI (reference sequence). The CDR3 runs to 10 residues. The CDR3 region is CASSLSGYTF. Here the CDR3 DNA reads TGTGCCAGCAGCCTCTCTGGCTACACCTTC.

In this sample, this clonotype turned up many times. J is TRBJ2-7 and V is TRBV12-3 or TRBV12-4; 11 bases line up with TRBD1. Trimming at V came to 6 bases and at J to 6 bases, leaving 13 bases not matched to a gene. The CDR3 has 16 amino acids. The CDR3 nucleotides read TGTGCCAGCAGCCCCAGACCTGGACAGGGGGCTGGCGAGCAGTACTTC. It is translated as CASSPRPGQGAGEQYF.

In nucleotides, the CDR3 is TGCGCCAGCAGCTTTAGGGACAGGGGATTGTCTGGAAACACCATATATTTT. This sequence encodes CASSFRDRGLSGNTIYF. The V gene is TRBV5-1, the J gene TRBJ1-3, with TRBD1 matching over 10 bases. The CDR3 has 17 amino acids. Germline V gene data show CDR1 as SGHRS and CDR2 as YFSETQ. The V and J ends lost 2 bases and 1 base, in that order; junction bases with no gene match: 6.

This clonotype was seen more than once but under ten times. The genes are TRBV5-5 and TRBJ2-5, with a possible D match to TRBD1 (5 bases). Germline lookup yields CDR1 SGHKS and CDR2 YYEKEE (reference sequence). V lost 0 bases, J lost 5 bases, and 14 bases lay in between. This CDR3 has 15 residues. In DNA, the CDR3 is TGTGCCAGCAGCTTGGAGTGGCAGGGCAGCGAGACCCAGTACTTC. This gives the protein CASSLEWQGSETQYF.

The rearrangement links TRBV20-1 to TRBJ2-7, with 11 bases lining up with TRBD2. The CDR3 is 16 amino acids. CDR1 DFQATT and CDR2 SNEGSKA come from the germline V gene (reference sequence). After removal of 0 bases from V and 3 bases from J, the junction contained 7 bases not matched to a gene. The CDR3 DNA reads TGCAGTGCTAGAGATGTCTTGACTAGCGGGGTCTACGAGCAGTACGTC. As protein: CSARDVLTSGVYEQYV.

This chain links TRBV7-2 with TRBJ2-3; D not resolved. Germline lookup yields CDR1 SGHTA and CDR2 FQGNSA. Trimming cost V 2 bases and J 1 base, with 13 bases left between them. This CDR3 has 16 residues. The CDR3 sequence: CASSLYASWGTDTQYF. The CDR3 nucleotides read TGTGCCAGCAGCTTATACGCCTCGTGGGGCACAGATACGCAGTATTTT.

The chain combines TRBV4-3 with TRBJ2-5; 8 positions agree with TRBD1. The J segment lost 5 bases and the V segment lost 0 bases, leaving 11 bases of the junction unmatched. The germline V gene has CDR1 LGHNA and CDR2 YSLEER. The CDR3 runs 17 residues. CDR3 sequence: CASSQDPTGALAETQYF. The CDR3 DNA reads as TGCGCCAGCAGCCAAGATCCGACAGGGGCGCTAGCTGAGACCCAGTACTTC.

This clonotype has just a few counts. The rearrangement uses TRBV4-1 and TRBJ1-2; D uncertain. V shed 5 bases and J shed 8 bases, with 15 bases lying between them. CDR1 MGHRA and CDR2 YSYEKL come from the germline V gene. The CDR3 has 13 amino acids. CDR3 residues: CASSNPAGGGYTF. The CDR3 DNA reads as TGCGCCAGCAGCAACCCGGCGGGTGGAGGCTACACCTTC.

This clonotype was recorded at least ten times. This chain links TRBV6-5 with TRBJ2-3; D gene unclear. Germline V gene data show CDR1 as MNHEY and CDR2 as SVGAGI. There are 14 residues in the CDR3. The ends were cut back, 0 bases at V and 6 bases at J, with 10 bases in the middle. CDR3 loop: CASSYSSRADTQYF. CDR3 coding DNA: TGTGCCAGCAGTTACTCGAGTCGGGCGGATACGCAGTATTTT.

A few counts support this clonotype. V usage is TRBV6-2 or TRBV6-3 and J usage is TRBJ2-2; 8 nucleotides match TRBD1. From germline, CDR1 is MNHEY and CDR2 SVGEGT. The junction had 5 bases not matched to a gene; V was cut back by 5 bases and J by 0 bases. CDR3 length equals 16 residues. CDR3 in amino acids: CASSTDRGTNTGELFF. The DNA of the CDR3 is TGTGCCAGCAGTACAGACAGGGGTACGAACACCGGGGAGCTGTTTTTT.

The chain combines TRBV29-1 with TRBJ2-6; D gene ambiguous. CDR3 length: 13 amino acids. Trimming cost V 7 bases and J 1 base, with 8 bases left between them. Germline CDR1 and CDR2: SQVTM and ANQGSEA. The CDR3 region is CSAGESGANVLTF. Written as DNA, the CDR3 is TGCAGCGCCGGAGAGTCTGGGGCCAACGTCCTGACTTTC.

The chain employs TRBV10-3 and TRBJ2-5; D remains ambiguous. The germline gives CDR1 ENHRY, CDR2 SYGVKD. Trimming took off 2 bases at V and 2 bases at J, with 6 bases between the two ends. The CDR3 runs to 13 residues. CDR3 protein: CAISESRQETQYF. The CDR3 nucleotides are TGTGCCATCAGTGAGAGCAGGCAAGAGACCCAGTACTTC.

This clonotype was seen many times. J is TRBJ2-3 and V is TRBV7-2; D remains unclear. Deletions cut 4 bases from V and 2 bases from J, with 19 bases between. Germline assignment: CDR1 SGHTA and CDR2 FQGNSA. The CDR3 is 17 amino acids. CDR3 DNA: TGTGCCAGCAGCTCCCACCTCCCGGACGGAGCCACAGATACGCAGTATTTT. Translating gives CASSSHLPDGATDTQYF.